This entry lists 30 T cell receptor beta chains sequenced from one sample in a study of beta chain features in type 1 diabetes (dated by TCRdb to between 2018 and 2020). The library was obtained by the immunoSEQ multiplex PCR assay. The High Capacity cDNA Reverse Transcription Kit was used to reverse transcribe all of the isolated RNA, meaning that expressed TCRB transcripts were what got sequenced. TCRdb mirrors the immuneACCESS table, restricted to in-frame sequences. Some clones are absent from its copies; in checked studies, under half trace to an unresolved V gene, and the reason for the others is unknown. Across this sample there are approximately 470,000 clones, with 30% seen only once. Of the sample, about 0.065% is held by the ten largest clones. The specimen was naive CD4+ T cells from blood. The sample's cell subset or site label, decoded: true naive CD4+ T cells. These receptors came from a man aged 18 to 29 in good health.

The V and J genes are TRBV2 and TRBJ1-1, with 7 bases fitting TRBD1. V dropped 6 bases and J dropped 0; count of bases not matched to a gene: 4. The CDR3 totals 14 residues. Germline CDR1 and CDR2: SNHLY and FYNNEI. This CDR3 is CASRNRGLNTEAFF. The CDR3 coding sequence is TGTGCCAGCAGAAATAGGGGGCTGAACACTGAAGCTTTCTTT. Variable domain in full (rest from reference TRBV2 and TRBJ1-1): EPEVTQTPSHQVTQMGQEVILRCVPISNHLYFYWYRQILGQKVEFLVSFYNNEISEKSEIFDDQFSVERPDGSNFTLKIRSTKLEDSAMYFCASRNRGLNTEAFFGQGTRLTVV.

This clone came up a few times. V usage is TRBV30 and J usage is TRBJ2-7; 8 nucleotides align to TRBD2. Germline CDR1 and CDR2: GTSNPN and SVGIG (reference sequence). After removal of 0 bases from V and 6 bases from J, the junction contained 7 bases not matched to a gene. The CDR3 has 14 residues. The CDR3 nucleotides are TGTGCCTGGAGTGTTTTACGGGAGGGCCCCGAGCAGTACTTC. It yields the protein CAWSVLREGPEQYF.

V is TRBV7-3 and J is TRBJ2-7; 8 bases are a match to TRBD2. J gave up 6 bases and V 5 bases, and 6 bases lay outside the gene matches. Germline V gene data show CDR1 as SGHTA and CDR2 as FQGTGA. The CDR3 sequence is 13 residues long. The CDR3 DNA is TGTGCCAGCAGCCCCGTTCGGGGGGGCGAGCAGTACTTC. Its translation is CASSPVRGGEQYF. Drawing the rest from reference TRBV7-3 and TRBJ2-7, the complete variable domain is GAGVSQTPSNKVTEKGKYVELRCDPISGHTALYWYRQSLGQGPEFLIYFQGTGAADDSGLPNDRFFAVRPEGSVSTLKIQRTERGDSAVYLCASSPVRGGEQYFGPGTRLTVT.

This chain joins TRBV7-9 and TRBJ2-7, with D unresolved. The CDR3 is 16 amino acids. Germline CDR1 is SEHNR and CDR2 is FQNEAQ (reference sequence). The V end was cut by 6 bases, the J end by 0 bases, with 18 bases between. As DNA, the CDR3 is TGTGCCAGCAGTTTTGTTGCAGGCTCGGGCTCCTACGAGCAGTACTTC. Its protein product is CASSFVAGSGSYEQYF.

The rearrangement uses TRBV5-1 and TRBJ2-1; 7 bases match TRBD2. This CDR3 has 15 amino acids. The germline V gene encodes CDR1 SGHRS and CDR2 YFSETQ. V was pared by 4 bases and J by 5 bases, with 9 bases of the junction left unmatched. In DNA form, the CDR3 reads TGCGCCAGCAGCGTTAGCGGGCTAACCCACAATGAGCAGTTCTTC. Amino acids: CASSVSGLTHNEQFF.

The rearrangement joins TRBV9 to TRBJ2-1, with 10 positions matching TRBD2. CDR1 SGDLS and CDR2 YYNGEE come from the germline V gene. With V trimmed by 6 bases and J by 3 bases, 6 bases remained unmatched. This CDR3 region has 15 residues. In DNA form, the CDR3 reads TGTGCCAGCACTAGCGGGAGTTACTTCTACAATGAGCAGTTCTTC. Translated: CASTSGSYFYNEQFF.

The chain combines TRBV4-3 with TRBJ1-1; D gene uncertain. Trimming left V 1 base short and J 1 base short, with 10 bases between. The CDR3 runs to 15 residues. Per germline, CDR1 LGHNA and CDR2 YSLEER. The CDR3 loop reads CASSQGLGRNTEAFF. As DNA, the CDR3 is TGCGCCAGCAGCCAAGGCCTAGGCCGGAACACTGAAGCTTTCTTT.

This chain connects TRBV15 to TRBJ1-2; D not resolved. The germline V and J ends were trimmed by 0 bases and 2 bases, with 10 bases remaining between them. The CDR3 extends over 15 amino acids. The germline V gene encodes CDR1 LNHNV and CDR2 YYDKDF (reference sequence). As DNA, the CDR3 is TGTGCCACCAGCAGAGAGGTGGGAGGAAACTATGGCTACACCTTC. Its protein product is CATSREVGGNYGYTF.

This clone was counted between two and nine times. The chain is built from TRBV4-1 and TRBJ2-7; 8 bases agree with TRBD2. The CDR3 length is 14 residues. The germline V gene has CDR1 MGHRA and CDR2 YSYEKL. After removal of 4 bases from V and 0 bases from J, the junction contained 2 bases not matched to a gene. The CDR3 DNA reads TGCGCCAGCAGCCGCGGGGGGAGCTCCTACGAGCAGTACTTC. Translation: CASSRGGSSYEQYF.

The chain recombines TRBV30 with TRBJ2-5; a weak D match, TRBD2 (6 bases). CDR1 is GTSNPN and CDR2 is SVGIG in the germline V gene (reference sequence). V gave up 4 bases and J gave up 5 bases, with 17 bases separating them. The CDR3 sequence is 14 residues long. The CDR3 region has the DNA TGTGCCTGGAACGGGGGACGGGGCACCGAGACCCAGTACTTC. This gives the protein CAWNGGRGTETQYF. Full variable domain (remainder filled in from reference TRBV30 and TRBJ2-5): SQTIHQWPATLVQPVGSPLSLECTVEGTSNPNLYWYRQAAGRGLQLLFYSVGIGQISSEVPQNLSASRPQDRQFILSSKKLLLSDSGFYLCAWNGGRGTETQYFGPGTRLLVL.

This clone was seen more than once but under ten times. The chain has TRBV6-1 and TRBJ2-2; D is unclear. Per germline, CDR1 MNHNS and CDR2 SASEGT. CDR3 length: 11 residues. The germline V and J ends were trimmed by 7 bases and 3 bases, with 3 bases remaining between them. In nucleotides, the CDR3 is TGTGCCAGCAAGGACACCGGGGAGCTGTTTTTT. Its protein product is CASKDTGELFF.

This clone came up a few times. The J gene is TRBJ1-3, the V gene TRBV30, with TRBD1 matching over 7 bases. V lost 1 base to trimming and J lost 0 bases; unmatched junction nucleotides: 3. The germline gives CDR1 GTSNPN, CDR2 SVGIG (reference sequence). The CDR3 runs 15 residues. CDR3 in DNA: TGTGCCTGGAGTGGGGACAGCTTCTCTGGAAACACCATATATTTT. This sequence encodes CAWSGDSFSGNTIYF.

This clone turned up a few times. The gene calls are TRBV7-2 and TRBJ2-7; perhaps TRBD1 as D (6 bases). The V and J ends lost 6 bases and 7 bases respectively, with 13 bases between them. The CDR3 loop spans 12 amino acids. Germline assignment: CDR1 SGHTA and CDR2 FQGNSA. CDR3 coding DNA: TGTGCCAGCAGGAGGGACACGGATGAGCAGTACTTC. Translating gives CASRRDTDEQYF.

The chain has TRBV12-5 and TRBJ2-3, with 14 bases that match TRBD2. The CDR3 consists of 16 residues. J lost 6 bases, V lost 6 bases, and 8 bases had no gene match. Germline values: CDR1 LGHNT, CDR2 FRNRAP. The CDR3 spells CASGRGLAGVLDTQYF. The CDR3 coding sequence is TGTGCTAGTGGCCGGGGACTAGCGGGAGTCCTGGATACGCAGTATTTT.

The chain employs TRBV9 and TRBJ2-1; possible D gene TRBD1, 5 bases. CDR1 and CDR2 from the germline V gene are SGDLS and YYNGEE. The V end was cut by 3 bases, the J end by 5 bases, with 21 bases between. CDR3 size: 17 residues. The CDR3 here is CASSDPGRDWTHNEQFF. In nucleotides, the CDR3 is TGTGCCAGCAGCGACCCCGGCAGGGATTGGACCCACAATGAGCAGTTCTTC.

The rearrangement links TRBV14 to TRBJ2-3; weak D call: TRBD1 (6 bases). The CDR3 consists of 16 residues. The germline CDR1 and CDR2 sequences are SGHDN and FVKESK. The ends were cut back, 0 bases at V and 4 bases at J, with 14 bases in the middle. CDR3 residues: CASSQEYLTGSDTQYF. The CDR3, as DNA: TGTGCCAGCAGCCAAGAATACCTTACAGGGTCAGATACGCAGTATTTT.

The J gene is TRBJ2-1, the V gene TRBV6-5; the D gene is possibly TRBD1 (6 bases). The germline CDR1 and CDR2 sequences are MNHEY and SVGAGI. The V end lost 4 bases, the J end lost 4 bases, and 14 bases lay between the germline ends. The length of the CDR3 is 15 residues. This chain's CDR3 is CASSSGVTPYNEQFF. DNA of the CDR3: TGTGCCAGCAGTTCAGGGGTTACCCCTTACAATGAGCAGTTCTTC.

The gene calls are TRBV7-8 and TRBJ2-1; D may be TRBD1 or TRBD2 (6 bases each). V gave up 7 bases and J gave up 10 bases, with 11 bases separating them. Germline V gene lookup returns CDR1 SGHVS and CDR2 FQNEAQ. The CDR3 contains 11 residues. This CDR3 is CASTVGGEQFF. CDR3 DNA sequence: TGTGCCAGCACCGTGGGGGGCGAGCAGTTCTTC.

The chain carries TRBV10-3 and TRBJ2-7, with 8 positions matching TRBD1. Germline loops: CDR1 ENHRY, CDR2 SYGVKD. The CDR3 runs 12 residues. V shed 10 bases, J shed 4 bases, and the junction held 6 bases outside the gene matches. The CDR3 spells CATRTGRYEQYF. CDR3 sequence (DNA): TGTGCCACCCGGACAGGGAGGTACGAGCAGTACTTC.

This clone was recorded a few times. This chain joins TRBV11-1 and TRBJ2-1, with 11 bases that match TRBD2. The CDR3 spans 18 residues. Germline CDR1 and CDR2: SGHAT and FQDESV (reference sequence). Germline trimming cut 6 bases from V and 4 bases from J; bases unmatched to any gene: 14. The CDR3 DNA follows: TGTGCCAGCAGAGGCTTGGTCGGTGGGACTAGCGGATACAATGAGCAGTTCTTC. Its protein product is CASRGLVGGTSGYNEQFF. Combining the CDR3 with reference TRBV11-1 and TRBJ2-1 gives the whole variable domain EAEVAQSPRYKITEKSQAVAFWCDPISGHATLYWYRQILGQGPELLVQFQDESVVDDSQLPKDRFSAERLKGVDSTLKIQPAELGDSAMYLCASRGLVGGTSGYNEQFFGPGTRLTVL.

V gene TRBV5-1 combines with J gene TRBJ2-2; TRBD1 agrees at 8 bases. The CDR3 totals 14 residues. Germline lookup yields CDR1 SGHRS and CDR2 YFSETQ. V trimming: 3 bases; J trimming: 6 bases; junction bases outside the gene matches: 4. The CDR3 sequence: CASSSDRGPGELFF. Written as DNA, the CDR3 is TGCGCCAGCAGCTCAGACAGGGGACCCGGGGAGCTGTTTTTT. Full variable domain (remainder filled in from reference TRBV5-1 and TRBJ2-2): KAGVTQTPRYLIKTRGQQVTLSCSPISGHRSVSWYQQTPGQGLQFLFEYFSETQRNKGNFPGRFSGRQFSNSRSEMNVSTLELGDSALYLCASSSDRGPGELFFGEGSRLTVL.

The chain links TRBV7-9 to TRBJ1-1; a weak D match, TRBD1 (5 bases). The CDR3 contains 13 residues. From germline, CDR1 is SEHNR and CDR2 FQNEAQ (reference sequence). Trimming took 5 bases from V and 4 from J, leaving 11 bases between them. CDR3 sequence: CASSPPGGTEAFF. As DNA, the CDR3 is TGTGCCAGCAGCCCTCCGGGGGGCACTGAAGCTTTCTTT.

CDR3 coding DNA: TGTGCCAGCCAGGCGATGGGGACCTCCTACAATGAGCAGTTCTTC. Protein sequence: CASQAMGTSYNEQFF. The chain carries TRBV7-2 and TRBJ2-1; possibly TRBD1 or TRBD2 for D (5 bases each). V lost 8 bases to trimming and J lost 0 bases, with 14 bases between them. CDR3 length: 15 residues. In germline, CDR1 is SGHTA, CDR2 FQGNSA.

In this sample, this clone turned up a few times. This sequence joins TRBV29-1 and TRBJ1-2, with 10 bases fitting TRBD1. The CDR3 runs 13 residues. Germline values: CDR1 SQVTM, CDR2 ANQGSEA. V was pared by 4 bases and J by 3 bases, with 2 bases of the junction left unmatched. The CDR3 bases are TGCAGCGTTGCCGGGACAGGGGACTATGGCTACACCTTC. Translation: CSVAGTGDYGYTF. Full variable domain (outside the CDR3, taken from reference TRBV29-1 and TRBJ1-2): SAVISQKPSRDICQRGTSLTIQCQVDSQVTMMFWYRQQPGQSLTLIATANQGSEATYESGFVIDKFPISRPNLTFSTLTVSNMSPEDSSIYLCSVAGTGDYGYTFGSGTRLTVV.

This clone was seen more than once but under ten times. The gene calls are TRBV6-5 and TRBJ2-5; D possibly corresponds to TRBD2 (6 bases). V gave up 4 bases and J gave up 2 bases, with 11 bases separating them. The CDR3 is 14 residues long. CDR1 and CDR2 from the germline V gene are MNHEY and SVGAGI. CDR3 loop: CASSSRGYQETQYF. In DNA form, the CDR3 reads TGTGCCAGCAGTTCCCGGGGGTATCAAGAGACCCAGTACTTC.

This CDR3 is CASSQESHEKLFF. In DNA, the CDR3 is TGCGCCAGCAGCCAAGAAAGTCATGAAAAACTGTTTTTT. J is TRBJ1-4 and V is TRBV4-3; D gene uncertain. The CDR3 length is 13 residues. Germline lookup yields CDR1 LGHNA and CDR2 YSLEER. Trimming stripped 0 bases from V and 6 bases from J, with 5 bases between.

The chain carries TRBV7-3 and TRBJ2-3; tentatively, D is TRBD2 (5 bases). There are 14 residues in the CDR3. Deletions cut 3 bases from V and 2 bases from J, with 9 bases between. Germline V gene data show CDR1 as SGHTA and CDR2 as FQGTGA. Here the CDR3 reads CASSLRATTDTQYF. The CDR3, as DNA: TGTGCCAGCAGCTTGCGGGCCACCACAGATACGCAGTATTTT.

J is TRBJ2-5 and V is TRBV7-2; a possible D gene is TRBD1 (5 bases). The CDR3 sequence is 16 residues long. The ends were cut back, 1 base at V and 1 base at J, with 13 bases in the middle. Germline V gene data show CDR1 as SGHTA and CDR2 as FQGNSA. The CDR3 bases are TGTGCCAGCAGCTTAGACGCCACCACAGGCCAAGAGACCCAGTACTTC. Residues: CASSLDATTGQETQYF. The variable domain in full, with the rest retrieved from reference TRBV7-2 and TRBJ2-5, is GAGVSQSPSNKVTEKGKDVELRCDPISGHTALYWYRQSLGQGLEFLIYFQGNSAPDKSGLPSDRFSAERTGGSVSTLTIQRTQQEDSAVYLCASSLDATTGQETQYFGPGTRLLVL.

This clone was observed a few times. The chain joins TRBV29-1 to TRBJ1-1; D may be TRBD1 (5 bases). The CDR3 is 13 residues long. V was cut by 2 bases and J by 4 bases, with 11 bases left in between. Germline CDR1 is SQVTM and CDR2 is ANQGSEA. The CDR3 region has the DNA TGCAGCGTTGAAAAAGGAAGGGGCACTGAAGCTTTCTTT. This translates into CSVEKGRGTEAFF. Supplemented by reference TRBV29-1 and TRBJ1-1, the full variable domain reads SAVISQKPSRDICQRGTSLTIQCQVDSQVTMMFWYRQQPGQSLTLIATANQGSEATYESGFVIDKFPISRPNLTFSTLTVSNMSPEDSSIYLCSVEKGRGTEAFFGQGTRLTVV.

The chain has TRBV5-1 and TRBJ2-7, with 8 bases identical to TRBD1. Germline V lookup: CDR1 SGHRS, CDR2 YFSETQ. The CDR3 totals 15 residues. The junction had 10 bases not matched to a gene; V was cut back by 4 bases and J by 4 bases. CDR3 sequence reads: CASSLGGTGIYEQYF. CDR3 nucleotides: TGCGCCAGCAGCCTTGGTGGGACAGGCATTTACGAGCAGTACTTC.